These 7 T cell receptor beta chains came from one sample sequenced in a study of T cells in Graves' hyperthyroidism and ophthalmopathy. TCR beta CDR3 regions were amplified from RNA transcripts. TCR CDR3 regions were first amplified by RT-PCR with HTBI primers. TCRdb redid the calling of the multiplex PCR reads with MiXCR, one entry per CDR3 protein. This sample has fewer than 500,000 distinct CDR3 sequences, with about 13% found just once. Sequences were obtained from blood. The receptors were gathered from a man aged 25-45 years with Graves' hyperthyroidism that later progressed to Graves' ophthalmopathy.

This clonotype occurred many times. The CDR3 reads CASSPGGAGGATDTQYF. In nucleotides, the CDR3 is TGTGCCAGCAGCCCCGGTGGGGCGGGGGGGGCCACAGATACGCAGTATTTT. This chain connects TRBV3-1 to TRBJ2-3; 9 bases map to TRBD2. The CDR3 is 17 amino acids. Germline-derived CDR1 and CDR2 are LGHDT and YNNKEL (reference sequence). After removal of 4 bases from V and 2 bases from J, the junction contained 10 bases not matched to a gene.

This clonotype has just a few counts. This chain links TRBV20-1 with TRBJ2-7; no definite D call. CDR3 length: 13 amino acids. The V and J ends lost 5 bases and 3 bases respectively, with 14 bases between them. CDR1 is DFQATT, CDR2 SNEGSKA, per germline (reference sequence). Here the CDR3 reads CSARPQQSYEQYF. As DNA, the CDR3 is TGCAGTGCTCGACCACAACAGAGCTACGAGCAGTACTTC.

As concerns this clonotype: Given a much more abundant clone one base away, this may be a read error. Written as DNA, the CDR3 is TGTGCCAGCAGCCCCCTGCAGGGGGGCTGGGCAGAGACCCACTACTTC. Protein: CASSPLQGGWAETHYF. The chain joins TRBV7-9 to TRBJ2-5, with D perhaps matching TRBD1 (7 bases). The CDR3 extends over 16 amino acids. From germline, CDR1 is SEHNR and CDR2 FQNEAQ (reference sequence). Full variable domain (rest looked up from reference TRBV7-9 and TRBJ2-5): DTGVSQNPRHKITKRGQNVTFRCDPISEHNRLYWYRQTLGQGPEFLTYFQNEAQLEKSRLLSDRFSAERPKGSFSTLEIQRTEQGDSAMYLCASSPLQGGWAETHYFGPGTRLLVL.

This clonotype showed up many times. The chain links TRBV27 to TRBJ1-6; 7 nucleotides align to TRBD1. The CDR3 loop spans 15 amino acids. Germline CDR1 and CDR2: MNHEY and SMNVEV (reference sequence). V was pared by 5 bases and J by 8 bases, with 9 bases of the junction left unmatched. CDR3 in amino acids: CASSPKDRWDSPLHF. The CDR3 nucleotides are TGTGCCAGCAGTCCTAAGGACAGGTGGGATTCACCCCTCCACTTT.

The gene calls are TRBV7-7 and TRBJ2-1, with D tentatively TRBD2 (6 bases). This CDR3 has 15 residues. The V end was cut by 2 bases, the J end by 5 bases, with 13 bases between. In germline, CDR1 is SSHAT, CDR2 FNYEAQ (reference sequence). CDR3 in amino acids: CASSLWGGGNNEQFF. In nucleotides, the CDR3 is TGTGCCAGCAGCTTATGGGGTGGAGGGAACAATGAGCAGTTCTTC.

This clonotype came up many times. The chain has TRBV27 and TRBJ1-6; no definite D call. CDR1 and CDR2 from the germline V gene are MNHEY and SMNVEV (reference sequence). The CDR3 runs 15 residues. The V end was cut by 0 bases, the J end by 10 bases, with 13 bases between. As DNA, the CDR3 is TGTGCCAGCAGTTTATCGATCGGGGTGGAGTCACCCCTCCACTTT. It specifies CASSLSIGVESPLHF.

This chain's CDR3 is CASSQPDRAKYNSPLHF. DNA of the CDR3: TGCGCCAGCAGCCAACCGGACAGGGCCAAGTATAATTCACCCCTCCACTTT. The chain links TRBV4-1 to TRBJ1-6, with 8 bases matching TRBD1. The germline CDR1 and CDR2 sequences are MGHRA and YSYEKL. The CDR3 has 17 residues. After removal of 2 bases from V and 4 bases from J, the junction contained 7 bases not matched to a gene.